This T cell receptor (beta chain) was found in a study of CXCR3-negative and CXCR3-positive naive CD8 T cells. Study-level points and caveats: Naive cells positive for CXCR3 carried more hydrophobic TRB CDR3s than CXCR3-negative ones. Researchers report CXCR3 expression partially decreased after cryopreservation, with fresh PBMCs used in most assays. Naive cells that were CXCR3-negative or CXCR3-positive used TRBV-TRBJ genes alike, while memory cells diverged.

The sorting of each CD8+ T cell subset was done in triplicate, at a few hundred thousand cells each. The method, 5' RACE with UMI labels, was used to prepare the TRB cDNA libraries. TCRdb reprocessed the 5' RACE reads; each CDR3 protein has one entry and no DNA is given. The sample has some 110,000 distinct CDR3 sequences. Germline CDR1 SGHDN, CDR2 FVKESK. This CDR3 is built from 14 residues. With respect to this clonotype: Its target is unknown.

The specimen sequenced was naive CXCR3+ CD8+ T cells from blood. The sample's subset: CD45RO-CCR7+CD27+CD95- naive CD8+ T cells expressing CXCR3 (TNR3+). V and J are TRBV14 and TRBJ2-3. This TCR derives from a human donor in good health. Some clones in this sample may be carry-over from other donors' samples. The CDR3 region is CASSQDLLADTQYF.